This record covers a single T cell receptor beta chain. The data were taken from a study of cytotoxic CD8 clonotypes in ibrutinib-treated CLL. Study-level background: On average, each sample had 255,043 productive templates and 100,000 or so productive rearrangements.

Germline V gives CDR1 SGHRS, CDR2 YFSETQ. The CDR3 has 16 amino acids. Trimming took 0 bases from V and 1 from J, leaving 12 bases between them. The sequencing depth, 1 in 200,000 to 1 in 1 million T cells, was the target. The repertoire was sequenced with immunoSEQ multiplex PCR; TCRdb's copy has only in-frame clones and lacks some. The data contain roughly 160,000 clones, roughly 77% of them singletons. The TCR sequence derives from a human donor with chronic lymphocytic leukemia. This rearrangement joins TRBV5-1 to TRBJ2-3, with TRBD1 as a possible D gene (6 bases). The sequenced sample was PBMCs, obtained after 12 months of ibrutinib treatment. The CDR3 DNA follows: TGCGCCAGCAGCTTGGGGGACACCGGAGGCACAGATACGCAGTATTTT. This codes for CASSLGDTGGTDTQYF.